This TCR beta chain was recorded in a study of blood T cell repertoires in COVID-19. Assay: immunoSEQ multiplex PCR; the TCRdb copy retains only in-frame clones and omits some. The sample holds approximately 250,000 clones, around 84% seen once. The germline gives CDR1 LNHDA, CDR2 SQIVND (reference sequence). The CDR3 runs 14 residues. The V end was cut by 0 bases, the J end by 6 bases, with 12 bases between. The specimen sequenced was peripheral blood. The receptor comes from a man between 60 and 70 years old with acute or convalescent COVID-19. V is TRBV19 and J is TRBJ2-7; D call uncertain. CDR3 sequence reads: CASSIDWAIGEQYF. The CDR3 nucleotides are TGTGCCAGTAGTATAGATTGGGCAATCGGCGAGCAGTACTTC.